This T cell receptor beta chain comes out of a study of early T cells in non-severe SARS-CoV-2 infection (dated by TCRdb to the early 2020s). Broadly, across the study: Bulk RNA from unsorted whole blood was used for TCR sequencing, so alpha and beta chains could not be paired. Overall results and qualifications from the work: VDJdb matching was skewed toward anti-spike CD8 responses and likely underestimated virus-specific expansions by missing private and CD4 specificities.

Set within a cohort of healthcare workers in London, UK, this nested case-control study involved weekly PCR testing of nasopharyngeal swabs along with blood sampling. Healthcare workers were enrolled in the week of the UK lockdown, from 23 to 31 March 2020, and were followed every week for up to 16 weeks. From the cysteine up to the phenylalanine, the CDR3 has a length of 14 residues. Solely the CDR3 DNA is kept, with 42 bases framed from the first base. Trimming accounts for 2 bases at V and 1 base at J, while the number of junction bases matched to no gene is 1. Per the germline V gene, MGHRA is the CDR1 and YSYEKL is the CDR2. As for this clonotype: Its cognate antigen has yet to be identified. One base away there is no much larger clone; base qualities are not given.

Receptor amplification or capture employed 5' RACE. TCRdb lists the instrument as NextSeq 500. To correct for sequencing error and PCR bias, the TCR library protocol tagged individual cDNA molecules with unique molecular identifiers. TCR alpha and beta chains were both sequenced, and the abundances of alpha and beta sequences in each sample were closely correlated with each other. In the authors' own workflow: Decombinator V4 was used to annotate TCR sequences for V gene, J gene and CDR3. Expanded TCRs were defined as changing significantly between any two time points under a Poisson model with p below 0.0001. TCR abundances were normalised to the total number of TCRs sequenced per sample and were expressed as counts per million. MAIT TCRs were defined by TRAV1-2 paired with TRAJ12, TRAJ20 or TRAJ33, and iNKT TCRs by TRAV10 paired with TRAJ18. VDJdb, accessed on 1 November 2021, was searched for TCRs annotated for CMV, EBV and SARS-CoV-2, and TCRs annotated for more than one antigen were excluded. TCRdb trimmed the raw reads at Q25, called clones with MiXCR and kept productive beta chains. CDR3 protein duplicates are merged, each entry listing the most common genes and DNA. TCRdb, not the authors, supplied the V and J calls. The sample table records about 89,000 distinct CDR3 sequences; roughly 14% of these occur just once. Jointly, the top ten make up about 0.58% of the sample.

Sequencing input: whole blood. The sequence was collected from an adult who was a healthcare worker with PCR-confirmed SARS-CoV-2 infection or an uninfected control (not recorded which). Recombination connected TRBV4-1 to TRBJ1-1, and TRBD1 aligns with 7 junction nucleotides. The sequence in DNA is TGCGCCAGCAGCCAAAACAGGGGGAACACTGAAGCTTTCTTT. Its protein product is CASSQNRGNTEAFF.